This T cell receptor (beta chain) was identified in a study of CD8 T cells in Susac syndrome (dated by TCRdb to between 2018 and 2020). Study-wide context: Among the Susac syndrome patients who were sequenced, clinically active disease was present in five or six and clinical remission was observed in fewer than 10. At blood withdrawal, Susac syndrome patients were therapy-naive, treated with corticosteroids (with IVIg additionally given to some), or treated with IVIg alone. Repertoire sequencing was used to test whether CD8+ T cell activation and differentiation in Susac syndrome was antigen driven. Study-wide findings and limitations: The CD4+ T cell repertoire of patients with Susac syndrome showed no detectable clonal expansion. The number of individuals in the TCR sequencing and HLA analysis was recognized as being relatively small.

Regarding this clonotype: Its antigen is still unknown. No base quality values were provided; no much bigger clone lies one nucleotide off.

RNA was extracted with the RNeasy kit and about 0.5 to 1 ug was reverse transcribed using random hexamers. The immunoSEQ multiplex PCR assay, covering 54 Vbeta and 13 Jbeta segments, was used to amplify TCR beta CDR3 regions. To correct PCR amplification bias, a synthetic template baseline was used for both primer optimization and computational correction. As for the original processing: Reads were annotated to V, D and J genes per IMGT and analyzed with immunoSEQ Analyzer, keeping only productive sequences. Clonality was calculated as one minus the Shannon entropy normalized by log2 of the number of productive unique sequences. For each patient and control, public and private clones were evaluated within the 100 most prevalent clones. Clones were defined as Susac-specific if absent from the healthy and MS cohorts, from over a thousand published viral clones and from other ImmuneACCESS disease sequences. The public reads were run again by TCRdb, first through fastp at Q25 and then through MiXCR, and only productive beta chains were kept. Each entry is one CDR3 protein sequence, shown with its most common DNA and genes. The authors' filters were not applied to this entry. The sample includes roughly 220,000 distinct CDR3 sequences, with about 95% observed a single time. 0.15% to 0.2% of the sample is taken by the ten largest.

The CDR3, from cysteine to phenylalanine, totals 14 residues. Only the CDR3 region is kept as DNA, spanning 42 bases read in frame from base 1. V and J lose 1 base and 7 bases, and a span of 13 bases separates them. The germline V gene (reference sequence) supplies CDR1 DFQATT and CDR2 SNEGSKA. Peripheral blood CD8+ and CD4+ T cells from healthy donors, Susac syndrome patients and multiple sclerosis patients were profiled by high-throughput TCR beta sequencing. The Susac syndrome patients fulfilled recently defined diagnostic criteria for definite or probable disease. Bulk CD8+ and CD4+ T cells were purified magnetically by negative isolation, whereas CD8+ TEMRA cells were enriched by FACS. Blood was collected in EDTA tubes and processed within 24 hours, with PBMCs isolated through density gradient centrifugation. PBMCs intended for TCR sequencing were frozen in liquid nitrogen and were later thawed in a 37 degrees C water bath. The sorted or isolated CD4+, CD8+ and CD8+ TEMRA cells had a purity of 90% or higher.

Sequencing used CD4+ T cells from PBMCs. The receptor comes from a human donor with Susac syndrome. The sequence is built from TRBV20-1 and TRBJ2-2, with the D gene tentatively TRBD1 or TRBD2, based on 6 matching bases in each. CDR3 protein: CSARGSGAGGELFF. The DNA reads TGCAGTGCTAGAGGCTCGGGGGCCGGCGGGGAGCTGTTTTTT.